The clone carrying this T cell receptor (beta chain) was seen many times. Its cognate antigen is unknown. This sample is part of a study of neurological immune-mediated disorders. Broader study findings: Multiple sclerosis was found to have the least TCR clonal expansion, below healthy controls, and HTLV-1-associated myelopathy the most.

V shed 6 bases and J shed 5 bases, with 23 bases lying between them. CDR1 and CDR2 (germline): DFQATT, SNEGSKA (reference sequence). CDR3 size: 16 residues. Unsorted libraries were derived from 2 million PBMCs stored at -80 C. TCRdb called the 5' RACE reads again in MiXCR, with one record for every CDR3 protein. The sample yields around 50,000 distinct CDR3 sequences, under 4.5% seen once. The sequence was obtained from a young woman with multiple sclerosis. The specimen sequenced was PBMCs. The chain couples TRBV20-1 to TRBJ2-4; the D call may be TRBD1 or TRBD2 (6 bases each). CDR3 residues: CSARTTGGVGQNIQYF. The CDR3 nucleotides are TGCAGTGCCCGTACGACAGGCGGGGTGGGGCAAAACATTCAGTACTTC.